This T cell receptor (beta chain) was recorded in a study of cytomegalovirus exposure and HLA in healthy donors. Study-level findings and limits: The listing of roughly 160 TCR beta chains classed them as cytomegalovirus-associated. Rarity held for most TCR sequences, but there were some public TCRs that occurred in many donors.

This PCR relied on a set of 60 Vbeta primers and 13 Jbeta primers. The repertoire was sequenced with immunoSEQ multiplex PCR; TCRdb's copy has only in-frame clones and lacks some. The table lists approximately 130,000 clones. This CDR3 is 13 amino acids long. Trimming cost V 6 bases and J 6 bases, with 14 bases left between them. Germline lookup yields CDR1 MNHEY and CDR2 SMNVEV (reference sequence). Details on this clone: No antigen is known for it.

The specimen sequenced was PBMCs. This rearrangement joins TRBV27 to TRBJ1-1; a possible D gene is TRBD1 (6 bases). The sequence was collected from a woman in her fifties or sixties in good health and CMV-seronegative. The CDR3 region has the DNA TGTGCCAGCAGCCTAGGGGGATTCGCTGAAGCTTTCTTT. This encodes CASSLGGFAEAFF.